The next 26 T cell receptor beta chains were all read from a single sample in a study of cytomegalovirus exposure and HLA in healthy donors. The assay was immunoSEQ multiplex PCR, and TCRdb's table has in-frame clones only and misses some. The sample lists some 100,000 clones; more than 70% were seen once. Material: PBMCs. The receptors shown here come from a man between 18 and 29 years old in good health and CMV-seronegative.

This clone has just a few counts. V usage is TRBV5-1 and J usage is TRBJ1-4; 12 nucleotides line up with TRBD1. The CDR3 runs 19 residues. The junction had 13 bases not matched to a gene; V was cut back by 3 bases and J by 4 bases. Germline assignment: CDR1 SGHRS and CDR2 YFSETQ. CDR3 in DNA: TGCGCCAGCAGCTGGGCACCGGGACAGGGGGCAGTCGGTAATGAAAAACTGTTTTTT. Its translation is CASSWAPGQGAVGNEKLFF.

The chain employs TRBV30 and TRBJ2-7; D possibly corresponds to TRBD2 (6 bases). The germline gives CDR1 GTSNPN, CDR2 SVGIG (reference sequence). V lost 0 bases to trimming and J lost 7 bases, with 7 bases between them. CDR3 length equals 11 residues. The CDR3 is CAWSVEGEQYF. The CDR3 DNA sequence: TGTGCCTGGAGTGTGGAGGGTGAGCAGTACTTC.

J is TRBJ2-3 and V is TRBV5-1; 8 positions agree with TRBD1. Germline assignment: CDR1 SGHRS and CDR2 YFSETQ. Trimming removed 7 bases from V and 0 bases from J; junction bases left unmatched: 19. This CDR3 is 19 amino acids long. Here the CDR3 DNA reads TGCGCCAGCCAGGGGAACCTCTTGAGGACAGGGCCTAGCACAGATACGCAGTATTTT. Its protein is CASQGNLLRTGPSTDTQYF.

The chain couples TRBV19 to TRBJ1-1, with TRBD1 matching over 8 bases. Germline values: CDR1 LNHDA, CDR2 SQIVND (reference sequence). Germline trimming cut 7 bases from V and 3 bases from J; bases unmatched to any gene: 7. The CDR3 length is 14 residues. The CDR3 DNA follows: TGTGCCAGTAAGGACAGGGTGTTTGACACTGAAGCTTTCTTT. Translating gives CASKDRVFDTEAFF.

The chain has TRBV4-3 and TRBJ2-2, with 8 positions matching TRBD2. Germline V gives CDR1 LGHNA, CDR2 YSLEER. CDR3 length: 17 amino acids. The V segment lost 1 base and the J segment 3 bases; nucleotides outside the gene matches: 7. The CDR3 reads CASSQVRGGPYTGELFF. The CDR3 DNA follows: TGCGCCAGCAGCCAAGTACGGGGGGGCCCGTACACCGGGGAGCTGTTTTTT.

The V gene is TRBV28, the J gene TRBJ2-1; 7 nucleotides agree with TRBD2. The CDR3 consists of 15 residues. Germline V gene data show CDR1 as MDHEN and CDR2 as SYDVKM. Trimming cost V 5 bases and J 6 bases; bases outside gene matches: 10. CDR3 DNA: TGTGCCAGCAGTCGACTGGGGGGGTCGAGCAATGAGCAGTTCTTC. Its protein is CASSRLGGSSNEQFF.

This clone appeared once. The CDR3 spells CASSTGQTTEAFF. The CDR3 bases are TGTGCCAGCAGCACGGGACAGACTACTGAAGCTTTCTTT. The chain has TRBV6-5 and TRBJ1-1; 7 positions match TRBD1. Germline CDR1 MNHEY, CDR2 SVGAGI. This CDR3 spans 13 amino acids. V lost 6 bases and J lost 5; bases outside the gene matches: 6.

The sample holds one count of this clone. The chain employs TRBV6-1 and TRBJ2-7; 11 nucleotides align to TRBD2. Unmatched junction bases numbered 12, after V lost 2 bases and J lost 6 bases. Germline V CDR1 and CDR2: MNHNS, SASEGT. The CDR3 has 17 amino acids. The CDR3 loop is CASSEKKLAGESLEQYF. The CDR3 nucleotides read TGTGCCAGCAGTGAAAAGAAACTAGCGGGAGAGAGTCTCGAGCAGTACTTC.

J is TRBJ2-2 and V is TRBV11-3; D gene uncertain. CDR3 length: 13 amino acids. CDR1 SGHNT and CDR2 YENEEA come from the germline V gene. With 3 bases removed from V and 1 base from J, the gap between germline ends came to 3 bases. The CDR3 coding sequence is TGTGCCAGCAGCTTCGGGAACACCGGGGAGCTGTTTTTT. Its protein is CASSFGNTGELFF.

V gene TRBV19 combines with J gene TRBJ2-1; unclear D gene. Trimming pared 3 bases from V and 0 bases from J, leaving 12 bases between. CDR3 length equals 16 residues. Germline V lookup: CDR1 LNHDA, CDR2 SQIVND (reference sequence). CDR3 sequence (DNA): TGTGCCAGTAGTATTTCCGGAGCAAGCTCCTACAATGAGCAGTTCTTC. Translated: CASSISGASSYNEQFF.

This chain connects TRBV19 to TRBJ1-5; no clear D. The germline CDR1 and CDR2 sequences are LNHDA and SQIVND (reference sequence). V was trimmed by 7 bases and J by 1 base, leaving 20 bases between them. The CDR3 loop spans 17 amino acids. CDR3 sequence (DNA): TGTGCCAGTACCCCGCGAGGTCCGGGTCGGAGCAATCAGCCCCAGCATTTT. This sequence encodes CASTPRGPGRSNQPQHF.

The chain uses TRBV6-1 and TRBJ2-5; possible D gene TRBD1, 5 bases. This CDR3 is built from 15 residues. The V gene's germline CDR1 is MNHNS and CDR2 SASEGT. V lost 7 bases and J 4 bases, leaving 19 bases between the germline ends. The chain's CDR3 is CASTVSPGIVETQYF. For the CDR3, the DNA is TGTGCCAGCACCGTTAGTCCAGGGATAGTAGAGACCCAGTACTTC.

The V gene is TRBV9, the J gene TRBJ2-5; D is unclear. Germline V CDR1 and CDR2: SGDLS, YYNGEE. The V and J ends lost 0 bases and 4 bases respectively, with 13 bases between them. The CDR3 has 15 amino acids. The CDR3 sequence is CASSVAGALSETQYF. CDR3 nucleotide sequence: TGTGCCAGCAGCGTAGCTGGAGCCCTCTCAGAGACCCAGTACTTC. The full variable domain, with the rest looked up from reference TRBV9 and TRBJ2-5, is DSGVTQTPKHLITATGQRVTLRCSPRSGDLSVYWYQQSLDQGLQFLIQYYNGEERAKGNILERFSAQQFPDLHSELNLSSLELGDSALYFCASSVAGALSETQYFGPGTRLLVL.

The V and J genes are TRBV20-1 and TRBJ2-3; D perhaps matches TRBD2 (5 bases). The CDR3 is made up of 11 amino acids. Looked up from germline, CDR1 is DFQATT and CDR2 is SNEGSKA (reference sequence). This CDR3 is CSVASTDTQYF. CDR3 nucleotides: TGCAGCGTAGCGAGTACGGATACGCAGTATTTT.

The chain carries TRBV30 and TRBJ2-3; D not certain. CDR1 GTSNPN and CDR2 SVGIG come from the germline V gene (reference sequence). Trimming stripped 4 bases from V and 0 bases from J, with 11 bases between. The length of the CDR3 is 14 residues. CDR3: CAWNREPSTDTQYF. The DNA for the CDR3 is TGTGCCTGGAACCGAGAACCTAGCACAGATACGCAGTATTTT.

CDR3 region: CASSGAEVWRGANEQFF. CDR3 nucleotides: TGTGCCAGCAGCGGGGCAGAGGTATGGCGGGGGGCGAATGAGCAGTTCTTC. The chain combines TRBV9 with TRBJ2-1; 8 bases agree with TRBD2. The CDR3 runs 17 residues. CDR1 is SGDLS and CDR2 is YYNGEE in the germline V gene. Trimming took 3 bases from V and 7 from J; bases not matched to a gene: 15.

The chain uses TRBV10-1 and TRBJ2-2; a weak D match, TRBD2 (6 bases). Trimming removed 5 bases at V and 3 bases at J, with 10 bases between. Germline V gene data show CDR1 as WNHNN and CDR2 as SYGVQD (reference sequence). The CDR3 loop spans 14 amino acids. CDR3 in amino acids: CASSMGGYTGELFF. In DNA form, the CDR3 reads TGCGCCAGCAGTATGGGGGGTTACACCGGGGAGCTGTTTTTT.

V and J are TRBV11-3 and TRBJ2-1; no clear D. Trimming shortened V by 5 bases and J by 9 bases, and 14 bases separated the two germline ends. Per germline, CDR1 SGHNT and CDR2 YENEEA. The CDR3 is 13 amino acids. The DNA for the CDR3 is TGTGCCAGCAGCCCATCTGGGCGTTTTGAGCAGTTCTTC. Its translation: CASSPSGRFEQFF.

This clone was observed a few times. The V gene is TRBV7-2, the J gene TRBJ2-7, with TRBD2 matching over 13 bases. V trimming: 5 bases; J trimming: 0 bases; junction bases outside the gene matches: 10. The germline gives CDR1 SGHTA, CDR2 FQGNSA. The CDR3 runs 18 residues. CDR3 loop: CASSTTSGRAVGSYEQYF. The CDR3 coding sequence is TGTGCCAGCAGCACTACTAGCGGGAGGGCCGTGGGCTCCTACGAGCAGTACTTC.

The J gene is TRBJ1-4, the V gene TRBV7-2; the D gene is possibly TRBD1 (6 bases). This CDR3 region has 15 residues. Trimming stripped 1 base from V and 5 bases from J, with 11 bases between. The germline CDR1 and CDR2 sequences are SGHTA and FQGNSA. The CDR3 reads CASSLVGQSNEKLFF. The DNA for the CDR3 is TGTGCCAGCAGCTTAGTTGGACAGTCGAATGAAAAACTGTTTTTT.

The chain joins TRBV7-6 to TRBJ2-3; 7 bases are shared with TRBD1. This CDR3 spans 15 amino acids. V trimming: 6 bases; J trimming: 5 bases; junction bases outside the gene matches: 11. The germline V gene has CDR1 SGHVS and CDR2 FNYEAQ. CDR3 DNA: TGTGCCAGCAGTGGTAGACAGGGCGGTCAAGATACGCAGTATTTT. Encoded protein: CASSGRQGGQDTQYF.

V is TRBV7-2 and J is TRBJ1-6; TRBD1 matches at 8 bases. V gave up 5 bases and J gave up 6 bases; unmatched junction bases: 9. Germline assignment: CDR1 SGHTA and CDR2 FQGNSA. The CDR3 contains 16 residues. CDR3 bases: TGTGCCAGCAGCGCAAGGACAGGGCACGGTAATTCACCCCTCCACTTT. It specifies CASSARTGHGNSPLHF.

The chain couples TRBV28 to TRBJ1-2, with no clear D. The ends were cut back, 5 bases at V and 7 bases at J, with 8 bases in the middle. Germline V gene lookup returns CDR1 MDHEN and CDR2 SYDVKM. The CDR3 totals 11 residues. The DNA for the CDR3 is TGTGCCAGCAGTCTCCGGTTTGGCTACACCTTC. Amino acids: CASSLRFGYTF.

About this clone itself: The junction departs from the called germline gene at one end, perhaps through a read error. This chain links TRBV6-6 with TRBJ1-3, with 7 positions matching TRBD1. The CDR3 contains 11 residues. Germline V CDR1 and CDR2: MNHNY, SVGAGI (reference sequence). CDR3 protein: CASSYYGTAHF. CDR3 nucleotides: TGTGCCAGCAGTTACTATGGGACAGCACATTTT.

In this sample, this clone turned up once. The V and J genes are TRBV7-2 and TRBJ1-1; the match to TRBD1 covers 8 bases. Germline trimming cut 3 bases from V and 5 bases from J; bases unmatched to any gene: 8. CDR1 is SGHTA, CDR2 FQGNSA, per germline. The CDR3 runs 15 residues. The CDR3 DNA follows: TGTGCCAGCAGCTTCCTTTCGACAGGGGCAACTGAAGCTTTCTTT. Translating it yields CASSFLSTGATEAFF.

The rearrangement links TRBV5-1 to TRBJ2-7, with a tentative D call TRBD2 (5 bases). The CDR3 runs 13 residues. Germline V lookup: CDR1 SGHRS, CDR2 YFSETQ. V lost 4 bases and J 3 bases, leaving 11 bases between the germline ends. CDR3 sequence: CASSLAEVYEQYF. Written as DNA, the CDR3 is TGCGCCAGCAGCCTGGCGGAGGTCTACGAGCAGTACTTC.